This TCR beta chain was identified during a study of OX40 agonist ivuxolimab in advanced cancers. Study-wide context: A diagnosis of hepatocellular carcinoma, melanoma, renal cell or head and neck cancer was present in dose-escalation patients. Checkpoint inhibitors had been given previously to about 38% of patients.

Germline V lookup: CDR1 SGHTA, CDR2 FQGNSA. This CDR3 contains 15 residues. V was shortened by 1 base and J by 0 bases, with 9 bases between the two germline ends. Data came from immunoSEQ multiplex PCR; TCRdb stores just in-frame clones and leaves some out. This table holds about 62,000 clones, roughly 82% found once. The sample here was CD4+ or CD8+ T cells sorted from blood, taken in a trial of the OX40 agonist ivuxolimab. The chain is built from TRBV7-2 and TRBJ1-1; no reliable D call. The receptor comes from an adult with an advanced solid tumor such as melanoma, head and neck, liver or kidney cancer. The CDR3 nucleotides read TGTGCCAGCAGCTTAGGAGTCAGGTTGAACACTGAAGCTTTCTTT. Its protein product is CASSLGVRLNTEAFF.